The 17 T cell receptor beta chains listed next were all sequenced from one sample in a study of blood T cell repertoires in COVID-19. The protocol was immunoSEQ multiplex PCR, while the TCRdb copy is restricted to in-frame clones and leaves out a portion. The data show over 250,000 clones, roughly 89% seen once. The sample was PBMCs or T cells enriched from blood (not recorded which). The receptors come from a woman in her sixties or seventies who had recovered from COVID-19.

V is TRBV7-4 and J is TRBJ1-1, with D tentatively TRBD1 (6 bases). V was cut by 1 base and J by 6 bases, with 6 bases left in between. The germline V gene encodes CDR1 SGHVT and CDR2 SQSDAQ. The CDR3 sequence is 12 residues long. The DNA of the CDR3 is TGTGCCAGCAGCTTAGAGGGGGCTGAAGCTTTCTTT. It is translated as CASSLEGAEAFF.

The chain joins TRBV27 to TRBJ1-5, with 8 positions matching TRBD1. The germline V gene has CDR1 MNHEY and CDR2 SMNVEV (reference sequence). This CDR3 comprises 16 residues. The J segment lost 5 bases and the V segment lost 9 bases, leaving 15 bases of the junction unmatched. The CDR3 nucleotides read TGTGCCAGTAGCAGGGGGCGCGAGTATTCGGATCAGCCCCAGCATTTT. Translation: CASSRGREYSDQPQHF.

In this sample, this clone turned up once. The chain recombines TRBV19 with TRBJ1-2; maybe TRBD1 (5 bases). The CDR3 has 16 residues. The V and J ends lost 7 bases and 0 bases respectively, with 18 bases between them. Germline V gives CDR1 LNHDA, CDR2 SQIVND (reference sequence). Written as DNA, the CDR3 is TGTGCCAGTAAACCGGCAGGGCCTTACTCTAACTATGGCTACACCTTC. Residues: CASKPAGPYSNYGYTF.

The chain has TRBV28 and TRBJ2-7; tentative D call: TRBD1 (6 bases). Trimming took off 7 bases at V and 2 bases at J, with 21 bases between the two ends. CDR3 length equals 16 residues. Germline CDR1 and CDR2: MDHEN and SYDVKM. The CDR3 DNA is TGTGCCAGCAACCCACACCAGCCGGGACAAACCTACGAGCAGTACTTC. Its translation: CASNPHQPGQTYEQYF. The full variable domain, with the rest looked up from reference TRBV28 and TRBJ2-7, is DVKVTQSSRYLVKRTGEKVFLECVQDMDHENMFWYRQDPGLGLRLIYFSYDVKMKEKGDIPEGYSVSREKKERFSLILESASTNQTSMYLCASNPHQPGQTYEQYFGPGTRLTVT.

This rearrangement joins TRBV19 to TRBJ1-5; D possibly corresponds to TRBD1 (5 bases). The V end lost 1 base, the J end lost 5 bases, and 12 bases lay between the germline ends. CDR3 length: 15 amino acids. CDR1 is LNHDA and CDR2 is SQIVND in the germline V gene (reference sequence). In DNA form, the CDR3 reads TGTGCCAGTAGTATAGTAGGGAGGGGCGATCAGCCCCAGCATTTT. This translates into CASSIVGRGDQPQHF.

This clone was picked up one time. This chain joins TRBV12-3 or TRBV12-4 and TRBJ1-2; TRBD1 agrees at 8 bases. V dropped 5 bases and J dropped 8; count of bases not matched to a gene: 4. The CDR3 extends over 12 amino acids. The CDR3 coding sequence is TGTGCCAGCAGTGGACAGGGCTTGGGCTACACCTTC. It yields the protein CASSGQGLGYTF.

The rearrangement joins TRBV18 to TRBJ1-5; D is undetermined. With 3 bases removed from V and 0 bases from J, the gap between germline ends came to 21 bases. This CDR3 has 19 amino acids. CDR1 is KGHSH and CDR2 is LQKENI in the germline V gene. The DNA of the CDR3 is TGTGCCAGCTCACCCCGCCAGGCCACGGCCCCTTATAGCAATCAGCCCCAGCATTTT. Encoded protein: CASSPRQATAPYSNQPQHF.

V usage is TRBV6-2 or TRBV6-3 and J usage is TRBJ2-7, with D unclear. Germline CDR1 MNHEY, CDR2 SVGEGT. The V end was cut by 1 base, the J end by 0 bases, with 4 bases between. This CDR3 comprises 13 residues. The CDR3 loop is CASSYYSSYEQYF. Written as DNA, the CDR3 is TGTGCCAGCAGTTACTATAGCTCCTACGAGCAGTACTTC.

The V call is TRBV30, the J call TRBJ2-7, with TRBD2 matching 7 bases. This CDR3 region has 14 residues. CDR1 is GTSNPN and CDR2 is SVGIG in the germline V gene (reference sequence). J lost 5 bases, V lost 0 bases, and 7 bases had no gene match. The CDR3 loop reads CAWSVSAGAHEQYF. CDR3 coding DNA: TGTGCCTGGAGTGTCTCGGCGGGAGCCCACGAGCAGTACTTC.

This chain joins TRBV6-5 and TRBJ1-6; possible D gene TRBD1, 6 bases. The CDR3 runs 13 residues. CDR1 MNHEY and CDR2 SVGAGI come from the germline V gene. V lost 6 bases, J lost 9 bases, and 12 bases lay in between. The CDR3 sequence: CASRQGARSPLHF. CDR3 coding DNA: TGTGCCAGCAGACAGGGAGCTCGTTCACCCCTCCACTTT.

This chain uses TRBV7-8 with TRBJ2-2; D is undetermined. CDR1 and CDR2 from the germline V gene are SGHVS and FQNEAQ. Trimming removed 2 bases at V and 3 bases at J, with 7 bases between. The CDR3 is 14 residues long. The CDR3 sequence: CASSLIRYTGELFF. CDR3 DNA sequence: TGTGCCAGCAGCTTAATCAGATACACCGGGGAGCTGTTTTTT.

This clone came up once. The V call is TRBV19, the J call TRBJ2-7; possible D gene TRBD1, 6 bases. V lost 5 bases to trimming and J lost 4 bases, with 12 bases between them. CDR3 length: 13 residues. The V gene's germline CDR1 is LNHDA and CDR2 SQIVND (reference sequence). DNA for the CDR3: TGTGCCAGTAGTGCCACAGGGAATTACGAGCAGTACTTC. It translates to CASSATGNYEQYF.

CDR3 nucleotides: TGTGCCAGCAGCGTATCCGGGACAGGCCTTACTGAAGCTTTCTTT. Its protein is CASSVSGTGLTEAFF. This chain uses TRBV9 with TRBJ1-1; 8 bases fit TRBD1. CDR3 size: 15 residues. Germline CDR1 reads SGDLS; CDR2 reads YYNGEE. The trim removed 1 base at V and 5 bases at J, leaving 7 bases unmatched.

A note on this clone: Because it lacks the conserved phenylalanine or tryptophan at the end, this CDR3 is likely a read error. The limits of the CDR3 on the DNA are not certain, so only TCRdb's listed CDR3 is given. This rearrangement joins TRBV21-1 to TRBJ1-2; the table calls TRBD1, which could not be checked here. TRBV21-1 is shown as a pseudogene. The CDR3 has 10 residues if both end residues are counted. CDR3 amino acids: CASSNIGGRR.

In DNA form, the CDR3 reads TGCGCCAGCAGGGGGGGACTGTTCCCCGATCAGCCCCAGCATTTT. Amino acids: CASRGGLFPDQPQHF. The chain recombines TRBV10-1 with TRBJ1-5; perhaps TRBD1 as D (5 bases). V lost 6 bases and J 5 bases, leaving 17 bases between the germline ends. The CDR3 is made up of 15 amino acids. Germline CDR1 reads WNHNN; CDR2 reads SYGVQD (reference sequence).

The CDR3 nucleotides read TGTGCCTGGAGGGAGCAGAACACCGGGGAGCTGTTTTTT. It translates to CAWREQNTGELFF. This rearrangement joins TRBV30 to TRBJ2-2; no reliable D call. The CDR3 covers 13 residues. Trimming took off 3 bases at V and 1 base at J, with 6 bases between the two ends. Germline V gives CDR1 GTSNPN, CDR2 SVGIG (reference sequence).

The genes are TRBV19 and TRBJ1-3; no reliable D call. The CDR3 consists of 14 residues. Germline V gene sequence: CDR1 LNHDA, CDR2 SQIVND (reference sequence). The V end was cut by 10 bases, the J end by 2 bases, with 15 bases between. For the CDR3, the DNA is TGTGCCACCCTAGGGATGGAGGCTGGAAACACCATATATTTT. Translating it yields CATLGMEAGNTIYF.